Within the sample, the clone carrying this T cell receptor (beta chain) is medium-sized (0.01 to 0.1%). Antigen specificity is unknown. This sample is part of a study of T-cell reconstitution after alpha-beta-depleted transplantation in children. Preparation of the TCRbeta library used unique molecular identifiers. TCRdb ran MiXCR on the PCR reads and lists one entry per CDR3 protein. Found here are more than 400,000 distinct CDR3 sequences, around two fifths of them singletons; the top ten hold 25% to 30%. Trimming took 7 bases from V and 9 from J; bases not matched to a gene: 11. CDR1 and CDR2 (germline): MDHEN, SYDVKM. The CDR3 is 14 residues long. Broader study findings: T-cell counts and diversity were attributed mostly to newly produced T cells one year after transplant. Surviving recipient T cells and intrathymic progenitors accounted for some patients' high TCRbeta diversity at day 60.

This clonotype was sampled from a girl aged 2 to 10 with aplastic anemia, due to receive a stem cell transplant. Here the sequenced sample was PBMCs, taken before TCRalphabeta/CD19-depleted stem cell transplant. This chain uses TRBV28 with TRBJ2-1; TRBD2 agrees at 8 bases. The CDR3 bases are TGTGCCAGCATAATTACCGGGACTAGTAGTGAGCAGTTCTTC. Amino acids: CASIITGTSSEQFF.